A selection of T cell receptor beta chains follows, all from one sample in a study of T cells in Graves' hyperthyroidism and ophthalmopathy. TCRdb fed the multiplex PCR reads into MiXCR, producing one record per CDR3 protein. The sample records 550,000 to 800,000 distinct CDR3 sequences, around a sixth being singletons. The sequenced sample was blood. The source is a man aged 45-60 years with Graves' hyperthyroidism. Both conserved end residues are part of each CDR3. D genes are given only for firm matches. The size of a clone is reported for some rows only, either as once, few or many, or as a class for expanded clones.

V gene,J gene,D gene,clone size,CDR3 DNA,CDR3 protein
TRBV6-1,TRBJ2-5,-,many,TGTGCCAGCAGTGCTACGGGGGGCCCCCAAGAGACCCAGTACTTC,CASSATGGPQETQYF
TRBV7-9,TRBJ2-7,-,many,TGTGCCAGCAGCTTAGGAGGCCAGAAAATCTACGAGCAGTACTTC,CASSLGGQKIYEQYF
TRBV28,TRBJ1-4,-,few,TGTGCCAGCAGTACACCATCAGAAAAACTGTTTTTT,CASSTPSEKLFF
TRBV18,TRBJ2-3,TRBD1,few,TGTGCCAGCTCACCACCGGGACAGGGGATGGATACGCAGTATTTT,CASSPPGQGMDTQYF
TRBV12-3/TRBV12-4,TRBJ2-5,-,many,TGTGCCAGCAGGATGATGGAAGAGGAGACCCAGTACTTC,CASRMMEEETQYF
TRBV30,TRBJ1-1,TRBD1,-,TGTGCCTGGAGTGGACAGGGAGGGGCTGAAGCTTTCTTT,CAWSGQGGAEAFF
TRBV27,TRBJ1-2,TRBD1,-,TGTGCCAGCAGTGAACGGGACAGGGGAGGAGGCTACACCTTC,CASSERDRGGGYTF
TRBV28,TRBJ2-3,-,many,TGTGCCAGCAGAGGGTTCGGGACCGCGGTGGGAGATACGCAGTATTTT,CASRGFGTAVGDTQYF
TRBV28,TRBJ2-1,TRBD1,many,TGTGCCAGCAGTCCTCCCCCGGGACAGGGGAACTACAATGAGCAGTTCTTC,CASSPPPGQGNYNEQFF
TRBV7-2,TRBJ1-1,-,many,TGTGCCAGCAGCTTAAGGGTGGCTCCTGAAGCTTTCTTT,CASSLRVAPEAFF
TRBV5-1,TRBJ2-7,TRBD2,many,TGCGCCAGCAGCCACCCGGGACTAGCGCAGTACGAGCAGTACTTC,CASSHPGLAQYEQYF
TRBV29-1,TRBJ1-2,TRBD1,few,TGCAGCGTTGAAGAGAGGAGGCAGGGGGCTGGGGGCTACACCTTC,CSVEERRQGAGGYTF
TRBV7-9,TRBJ2-7,-,-,TGTGCCAGCAGCCGAACTATAGGGGGCGAGCAGTACTTC,CASSRTIGGEQYF
TRBV5-1,TRBJ2-7,TRBD2,once,TGCGCCAGCAGCCCGGGGGGAGGGGCTGTCTACGAGCAGTACTTC,CASSPGGGAVYEQYF
TRBV5-5,TRBJ2-5,TRBD2,-,TGTGCCAGCAGCTTGGGTTCTCCTAGCGGGGCCAGCCAGTACTTC,CASSLGSPSGASQYF
TRBV27,TRBJ2-7,TRBD1,many,TGTGCCAGCAGTGATCTGACAGGGGGCCTCAGCTCCTACGAGCAGTACTTC,CASSDLTGGLSSYEQYF
TRBV6-4,TRBJ2-1,TRBD2,-,TGTGCCAGCAGTATACTAGCGGGAGTCTCCAATGAGCAGTTCTTC,CASSILAGVSNEQFF
TRBV6-1,TRBJ2-3,-,-,TGTGCCAGCAGTGAATGGCACGGGAGCACAGATACGCAGTCTTTT,CASSEWHGSTDTQSF
TRBV11-2,TRBJ2-2,TRBD1,many,TGTGCCAGCAGCTTGGGACAGGGATTCAGGGGCACCGGGGAGCTGTTTTTT,CASSLGQGFRGTGELFF
TRBV7-4,TRBJ2-1,-,-,TGTGCCAGCAGCCTATATTACCCGAACTACAATGAGCAGTTCTTC,CASSLYYPNYNEQFF
TRBV29-1,TRBJ2-1,-,few,TGCAGCGTTGAAGTGGAGCGGGTCACCTACAATGAGCAGTTCTTC,CSVEVERVTYNEQFF
TRBV7-3,TRBJ2-7,TRBD1,-,TGTGCCAGCAGCTCTCCCTTAGGGGGGGGGGACAGGGCGATGATCCCCTACGAGCAGTACTTC,CASSSPLGGGDRAMIPYEQYF
TRBV2,TRBJ1-4,TRBD1,many,TGTGCCAGCAAGATAGTGGGACAGGGAGGAGAAAAACTGTTTTTT,CASKIVGQGGEKLFF
TRBV7-3,TRBJ2-2,-,-,TGTGCCAGCAGCTTCCTGGGTTCCTACACCGGGGAGCTGTTTTTT,CASSFLGSYTGELFF
TRBV4-1,TRBJ1-2,TRBD1,few,TGCGCCAGCAGCCATTTACCGGGACAGGGGCTTGGCTACACCTTC,CASSHLPGQGLGYTF